These 22 T cell receptor beta chains were sequenced from one sample in a study of early T cells in non-severe SARS-CoV-2 infection (dated by TCRdb to the early 2020s). The library relied on 5' RACE. The reads were generated on a NextSeq 500. TCRdb's own reprocessing of the public reads used fastp at Q25 and MiXCR and kept productive beta chains. Under each unique CDR3 protein, matching rows form one entry showing the most common genes and DNA. This sample gives more than 25,000 distinct CDR3 sequences in total; roughly 2.8% of them show up just once. The top ten hold approximately 0.72% of the sample. The material sequenced was whole blood. Every receptor here comes from an adult who was a healthcare worker with PCR-confirmed SARS-CoV-2 infection or an uninfected control (not recorded which).

This clonotype occurred many times. DNA for the CDR3: TGCAGCGTTGTTCACGTAGCAGGGAAAAACTATGGCTACACCTTC. This codes for CSVVHVAGKNYGYTF. The rearrangement joins TRBV29-1 to TRBJ1-2; possible D gene TRBD1, 5 bases. The CDR3 loop spans 15 amino acids. The germline gives CDR1 SQVTM, CDR2 ANQGSEA. Trimming stripped 4 bases from V and 2 bases from J, with 17 bases between.

This clonotype came up many times. The chain joins TRBV7-9 to TRBJ1-2; D ambiguous. Germline CDR1 reads SEHNR; CDR2 reads FQNEAQ (reference sequence). V lost 2 bases to trimming and J lost 6 bases, with 10 bases between them. This CDR3 is 13 amino acids long. The chain's CDR3 is CASSLPSPDGYTF. The CDR3 coding sequence is TGTGCCAGCAGCTTACCCTCTCCGGATGGCTACACCTTC.

The chain combines TRBV5-1 with TRBJ2-2; D not resolved. CDR3 length: 14 residues. Germline-derived CDR1 and CDR2 are SGHRS and YFSETQ. The ends were cut back, 5 bases at V and 6 bases at J, with 14 bases in the middle. CDR3 region: CASSEPSRPGELFF. The DNA of the CDR3 is TGCGCCAGCAGTGAGCCGAGTCGTCCCGGGGAGCTGTTTTTT.

This clonotype has a count of ten or more. J is TRBJ1-5 and V is TRBV6-2 or TRBV6-3, with unresolved D. The germline V gene encodes CDR1 MNHEY and CDR2 SVGEGT. The length of the CDR3 is 13 residues. The V end was cut by 6 bases, the J end by 6 bases, with 12 bases between. The CDR3, as DNA: TGTGCCAGCAGCGCACAACGGGGTCAGCCCCAGCATTTT. It yields the protein CASSAQRGQPQHF.

This clonotype was recorded at least ten times. This sequence joins TRBV7-2 and TRBJ2-1; 12 bases line up with TRBD1. CDR1 is SGHTA, CDR2 FQGNSA, per germline. This CDR3 spans 16 amino acids. Unmatched junction bases numbered 9, after V lost 5 bases and J lost 7 bases. The CDR3 loop reads CASSQRGTGGLNEQFF. For the CDR3, the DNA is TGTGCCAGCAGCCAACGGGGGACAGGGGGCCTAAATGAGCAGTTCTTC.

This clonotype was seen at least ten times. V and J are TRBV20-1 and TRBJ2-3, with 9 bases aligning to TRBD1. The V and J ends lost 5 bases and 1 base, in that order; junction bases with no gene match: 4. Germline CDR1 and CDR2: DFQATT and SNEGSKA (reference sequence). The CDR3 is 14 residues long. This CDR3 is CSAADRGGTDTQYF. The CDR3 DNA reads TGCAGTGCTGCTGACAGGGGGGGCACAGATACGCAGTATTTT.

This clonotype was seen more than once but under ten times. The chain couples TRBV7-2 to TRBJ1-2; possibly TRBD1 for D (5 bases). V was trimmed by 1 base and J by 4 bases, leaving 16 bases between them. Germline CDR1 reads SGHTA; CDR2 reads FQGNSA. The CDR3 extends over 16 amino acids. CDR3 sequence reads: CASSLGAGRWAYGYTF. DNA for the CDR3: TGTGCCAGCAGCTTAGGGGCAGGGAGATGGGCCTATGGCTACACCTTC.

As to this clonotype: A clone one base away is much larger, so this may be a read error. The chain recombines TRBV5-1 with TRBJ2-2; 9 nucleotides align to TRBD1. Germline V gene lookup returns CDR1 SGHRS and CDR2 YFSETQ. The CDR3 runs 15 residues. CDR3 loop: CASSLQGANTGEMFF. The CDR3 DNA reads TGCGCCAGCAGCTTACAGGGGGCGAACACCGGGGAGATGTTTTTT.

This rearrangement joins TRBV5-4 to TRBJ2-1; 9 positions agree with TRBD1. This CDR3 is 15 amino acids long. The V and J ends lost 2 bases and 4 bases, in that order; junction bases with no gene match: 4. Germline V gene data show CDR1 as SGHNT and CDR2 as YYREEE (reference sequence). CDR3 in DNA: TGTGCCAGCAGCTTCCGGGACAGGGTTTACAATGAGCAGTTCTTC. Translation gives CASSFRDRVYNEQFF.

By share, this clonotype counts as medium-sized. This chain connects TRBV29-1 to TRBJ2-1; 12 positions agree with TRBD2. This CDR3 has 15 amino acids. Per germline, CDR1 SQVTM and CDR2 ANQGSEA. The J segment lost 5 bases and the V segment lost 4 bases, leaving 6 bases of the junction unmatched. DNA of the CDR3: TGCAGCGTTGCCCGACTAGCGGGGGTTGACAATGAGCAGTTCTTC. Translated: CSVARLAGVDNEQFF.

In this sample, this clonotype turned up many times. The chain uses TRBV5-1 and TRBJ1-6; D is possibly TRBD1 (6 bases). Trimming left V 4 bases short and J 7 bases short, with 18 bases between. CDR3 size: 16 residues. Looked up from germline, CDR1 is SGHRS and CDR2 is YFSETQ. The CDR3, as DNA: TGCGCCAGCAGCGGGGCGGTGGGGGCGGACAATTCACCCCTCCACTTT. Protein: CASSGAVGADNSPLHF.

At least ten counts were recorded for this clonotype. V and J are TRBV12-3 or TRBV12-4 and TRBJ1-6, with D hard to call. There are 11 residues in the CDR3. Trimming stripped 6 bases from V and 12 bases from J, with 9 bases between. The CDR3 spells CASRTLGPLHF. For the CDR3, the DNA is TGTGCCAGCAGGACCCTCGGACCCCTCCACTTT.

This clonotype was found many times. The V call is TRBV27, the J call TRBJ2-1; 12 nucleotides align to TRBD2. CDR3 length: 15 residues. From germline, CDR1 is MNHEY and CDR2 SMNVEV (reference sequence). The V segment lost 5 bases and the J segment 10 bases; nucleotides outside the gene matches: 9. The CDR3 reads CASSPRLAGETEQFF. The DNA of the CDR3 is TGTGCCAGCAGTCCCCGACTAGCGGGGGAGACCGAGCAGTTCTTC.

This clonotype appeared many times. The J gene is TRBJ2-7, the V gene TRBV2, with D hard to call. V was shortened by 4 bases and J by 2 bases, with 9 bases between the two germline ends. CDR1 is SNHLY and CDR2 is FYNNEI in the germline V gene. The CDR3 extends over 13 amino acids. CDR3 in DNA: TGTGCCAGCAGTGGGGCAGCCACCTACGAGCAGTACGTC. This sequence encodes CASSGAATYEQYV.

This clonotype was counted at least ten times. V and J are TRBV7-2 and TRBJ2-5; D is ambiguous. V lost 0 bases and J lost 4, with 9 bases in between. From germline, CDR1 is SGHTA and CDR2 FQGNSA. CDR3 length equals 14 residues. CDR3 coding DNA: TGTGCCAGCAGCTTAGCGCCCAGAGGAGAGACCCAGTACTTC. Translation gives CASSLAPRGETQYF.

This clonotype was recorded at least ten times. V usage is TRBV2 and J usage is TRBJ2-3; weak D call: TRBD1 (5 bases). The CDR3 totals 13 residues. Trimming took 10 bases from V and 5 from J, leaving 16 bases between them. The germline V gene encodes CDR1 SNHLY and CDR2 FYNNEI. Here the CDR3 DNA reads TGTGCCACCAGCCCATCAGGGCTAGATACGCAGTATTTT. Amino acids: CATSPSGLDTQYF.

In this sample, this clonotype turned up many times. The chain joins TRBV12-3 or TRBV12-4 to TRBJ2-7; 8 nucleotides agree with TRBD2. The trim removed 11 bases at V and 3 bases at J, leaving 15 bases unmatched. This CDR3 has 15 amino acids. CDR3 in amino acids: CAHPEVRGGRYEQYV. The CDR3, as DNA: TGTGCCCACCCCGAAGTTCGGGGGGGCCGCTACGAGCAGTACGTC.

This clonotype was detected ten times or more. The chain recombines TRBV15 with TRBJ2-7; 9 bases map to TRBD1. This CDR3 comprises 14 residues. V gave up 0 bases and J gave up 9 bases; unmatched junction bases: 6. CDR1 and CDR2 from the germline V gene are LNHNV and YYDKDF (reference sequence). CDR3 nucleotide sequence: TGTGCCACCAGCAGAGATCTTTCGGGACAGGGGCAGTACGTC. Translated: CATSRDLSGQGQYV.

This clonotype showed up many times. The genes are TRBV7-8 and TRBJ2-3, with TRBD2 matching 7 bases. The germline gives CDR1 SGHVS, CDR2 FQNEAQ. The CDR3 is made up of 17 amino acids. Trimming removed 1 base from V and 2 bases from J; junction bases left unmatched: 9. The CDR3 protein is CASSLVVASGNTDTQYF. The CDR3 DNA is TGTGCCAGCAGCTTAGTTGTCGCTAGCGGAAACACAGATACGCAGTATTTT.

This clonotype was recorded many times. V usage is TRBV6-5 and J usage is TRBJ1-3; D is unclear. This CDR3 is 15 amino acids long. The ends were cut back, 5 bases at V and 0 bases at J, with 11 bases in the middle. Germline loops: CDR1 MNHEY, CDR2 SVGAGI. The CDR3: CASSRTASSGNTIYF. The CDR3 DNA sequence: TGTGCCAGCAGTCGGACTGCAAGCTCTGGAAACACCATATATTTT.

This clonotype appeared many times. This chain joins TRBV7-9 and TRBJ2-1, with 9 bases matching TRBD2. The germline gives CDR1 SEHNR, CDR2 FQNEAQ (reference sequence). The length of the CDR3 is 15 residues. The trim removed 6 bases at V and 3 bases at J, leaving 6 bases unmatched. DNA of the CDR3: TGTGCCAGCAGACCTAGCGGGGCCCGCTACAATGAGCAGTTCTTC. Amino acids: CASRPSGARYNEQFF.

This clonotype was observed many times. The chain uses TRBV5-5 and TRBJ2-4; tentative D call: TRBD2 (6 bases). The V end lost 4 bases, the J end lost 8 bases, and 22 bases lay between the germline ends. Germline V CDR1 and CDR2: SGHKS, YYEKEE (reference sequence). The CDR3 contains 16 residues. This CDR3 is CASSPLVGRLLDIQYF. In DNA form, the CDR3 reads TGTGCCAGCAGCCCATTGGTTGGGAGGCTCTTGGACATTCAGTACTTC.